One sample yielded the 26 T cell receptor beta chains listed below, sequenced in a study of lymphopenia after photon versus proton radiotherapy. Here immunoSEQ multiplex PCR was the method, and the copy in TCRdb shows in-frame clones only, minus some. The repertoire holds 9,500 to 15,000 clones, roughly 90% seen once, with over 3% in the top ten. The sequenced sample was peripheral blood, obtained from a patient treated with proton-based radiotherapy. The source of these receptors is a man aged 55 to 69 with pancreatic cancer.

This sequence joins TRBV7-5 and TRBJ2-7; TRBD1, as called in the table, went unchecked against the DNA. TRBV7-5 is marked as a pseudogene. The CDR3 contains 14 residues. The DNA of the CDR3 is TGTGCCAGAAGCACAGTCCCGATGCTTTACGAGCAGTACTTC. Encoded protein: CARSTVPMLYEQYF.

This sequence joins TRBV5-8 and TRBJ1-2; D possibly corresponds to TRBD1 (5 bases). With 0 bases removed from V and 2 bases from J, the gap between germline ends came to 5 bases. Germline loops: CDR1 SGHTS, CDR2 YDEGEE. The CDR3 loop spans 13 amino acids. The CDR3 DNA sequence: TGTGCCAGCAGCTTGGGACAGAACTATGGCTACACCTTC. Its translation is CASSLGQNYGYTF. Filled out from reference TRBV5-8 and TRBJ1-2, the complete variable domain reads EAGVTQSPTHLIKTRGQQATLRCSPISGHTSVYWYQQALGLGLQFLLWYDEGEERNRGNFPPRFSGRQFPNYSSELNVNALELEDSALYLCASSLGQNYGYTFGSGTRLTVV.

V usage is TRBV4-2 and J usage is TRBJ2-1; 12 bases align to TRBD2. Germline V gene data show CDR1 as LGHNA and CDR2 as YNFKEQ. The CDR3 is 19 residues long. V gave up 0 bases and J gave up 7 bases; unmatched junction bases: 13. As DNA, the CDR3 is TGTGCCAGCAGCCAAGATAGCCTAGCGGGAGGGCCGGTTCGGAATGAGCAGTTCTTC. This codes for CASSQDSLAGGPVRNEQFF.

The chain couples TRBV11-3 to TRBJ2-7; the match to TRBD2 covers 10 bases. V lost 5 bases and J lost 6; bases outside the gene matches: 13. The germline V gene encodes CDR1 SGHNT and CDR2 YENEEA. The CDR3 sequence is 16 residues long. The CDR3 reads CASSKGVAGGGGEQYF. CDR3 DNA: TGTGCCAGCAGCAAAGGGGTAGCGGGAGGCGGGGGCGAGCAGTACTTC.

CDR3 nucleotides: TGTGCCAGTAGTATATTTACAGGGGGGTCCCCCGGAGGAACTGAAGCTTTCTTT. Translated: CASSIFTGGSPGGTEAFF. The rearrangement uses TRBV19 and TRBJ1-1; TRBD1 matches 8 bases. With V trimmed by 2 bases and J by 5 bases, 16 bases remained unmatched. The CDR3 spans 18 residues. CDR1 is LNHDA, CDR2 SQIVND, per germline (reference sequence). The full variable domain, completed using reference TRBV19 and TRBJ1-1, is DGGITQSPKYLFRKEGQNVTLSCEQNLNHDAMYWYRQDPGQGLRLIYYSQIVNDFQKGDIAEGYSVSREKKESFPLTVTSAQKNPTAFYLCASSIFTGGSPGGTEAFFGQGTRLTVV.

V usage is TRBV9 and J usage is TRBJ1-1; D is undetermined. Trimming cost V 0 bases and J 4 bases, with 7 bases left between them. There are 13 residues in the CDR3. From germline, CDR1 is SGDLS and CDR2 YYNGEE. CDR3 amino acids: CASSVEWSTEAFF. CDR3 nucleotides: TGTGCCAGCAGCGTAGAATGGAGCACTGAAGCTTTCTTT. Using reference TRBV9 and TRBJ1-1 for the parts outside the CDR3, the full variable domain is DSGVTQTPKHLITATGQRVTLRCSPRSGDLSVYWYQQSLDQGLQFLIQYYNGEERAKGNILERFSAQQFPDLHSELNLSSLELGDSALYFCASSVEWSTEAFFGQGTRLTVV.

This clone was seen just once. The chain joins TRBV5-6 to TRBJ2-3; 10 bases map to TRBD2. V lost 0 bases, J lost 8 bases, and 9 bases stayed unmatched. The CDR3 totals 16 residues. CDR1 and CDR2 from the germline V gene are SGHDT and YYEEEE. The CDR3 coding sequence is TGTGCCAGCAGCTTGGATCCTAGCGGGAGATCAGCTACGCAGTATTTT. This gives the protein CASSLDPSGRSATQYF. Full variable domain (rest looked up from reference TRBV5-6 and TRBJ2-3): DAGVTQSPTHLIKTRGQQVTLRCSPKSGHDTVSWYQQALGQGPQFIFQYYEEEERQRGNFPDRFSGHQFPNYSSELNVNALLLGDSALYLCASSLDPSGRSATQYFGPGTRLTVL.

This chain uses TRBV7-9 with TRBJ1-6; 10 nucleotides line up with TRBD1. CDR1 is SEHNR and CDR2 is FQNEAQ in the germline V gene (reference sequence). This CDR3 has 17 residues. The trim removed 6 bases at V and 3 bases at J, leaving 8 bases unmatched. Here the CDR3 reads CASSRQGAIGYNSPLHF. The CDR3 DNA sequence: TGTGCCAGCAGTCGACAGGGGGCGATCGGCTATAATTCACCCCTCCACTTT.

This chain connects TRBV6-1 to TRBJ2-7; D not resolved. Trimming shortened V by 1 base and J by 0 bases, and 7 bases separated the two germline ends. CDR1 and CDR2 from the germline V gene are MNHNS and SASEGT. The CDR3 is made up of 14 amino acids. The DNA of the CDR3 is TGTGCCAGCAGTGAAGGGCCCTACTCCTACGAGCAGTACTTC. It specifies CASSEGPYSYEQYF.

The CDR3: CAISESTAEAFF. CDR3 coding DNA: TGTGCCATCAGTGAGTCGACGGCTGAAGCTTTCTTT. The chain uses TRBV10-3 and TRBJ1-1, with D unclear. This CDR3 region has 12 residues. The V and J ends lost 0 bases and 6 bases respectively, with 5 bases between them. CDR1 is ENHRY, CDR2 SYGVKD, per germline.

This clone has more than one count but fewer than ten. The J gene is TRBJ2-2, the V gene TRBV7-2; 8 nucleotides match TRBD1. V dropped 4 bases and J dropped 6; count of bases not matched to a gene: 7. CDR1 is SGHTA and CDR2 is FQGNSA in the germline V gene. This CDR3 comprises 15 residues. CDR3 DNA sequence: TGTGCCAGCAGCTCAGGGACAGGAACGGCCGGGGAGCTGTTTTTT. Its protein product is CASSSGTGTAGELFF.

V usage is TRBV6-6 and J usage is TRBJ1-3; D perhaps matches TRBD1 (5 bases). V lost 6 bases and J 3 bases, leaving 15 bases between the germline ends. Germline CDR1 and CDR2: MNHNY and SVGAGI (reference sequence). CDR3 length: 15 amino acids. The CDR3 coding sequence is TGTGCCAGCAGAATCGGAAGGGGAGGTGGAAACACCATATATTTT. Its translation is CASRIGRGGGNTIYF.

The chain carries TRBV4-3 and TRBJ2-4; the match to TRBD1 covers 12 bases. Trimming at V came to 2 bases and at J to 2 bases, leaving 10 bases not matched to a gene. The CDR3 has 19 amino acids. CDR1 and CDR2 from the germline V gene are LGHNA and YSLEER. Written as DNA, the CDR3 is TGCGCCAGCAGCCAATCACTTGCGGGACAGGGGGCATCCAAAAACATTCAGTACTTC. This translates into CASSQSLAGQGASKNIQYF.

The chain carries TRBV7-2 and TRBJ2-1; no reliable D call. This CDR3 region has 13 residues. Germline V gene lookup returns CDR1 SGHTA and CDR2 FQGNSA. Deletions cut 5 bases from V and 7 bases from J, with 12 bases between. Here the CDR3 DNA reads TGTGCCAGCAGCCAGTTTTCTAGAAATGAGCAGTTCTTC. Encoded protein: CASSQFSRNEQFF.

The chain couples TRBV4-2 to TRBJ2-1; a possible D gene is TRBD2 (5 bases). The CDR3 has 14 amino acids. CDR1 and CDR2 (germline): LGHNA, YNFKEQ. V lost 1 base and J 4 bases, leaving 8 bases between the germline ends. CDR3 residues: CASSQGLAYNEQFF. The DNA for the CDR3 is TGTGCCAGCAGCCAAGGGTTAGCGTACAATGAGCAGTTCTTC.

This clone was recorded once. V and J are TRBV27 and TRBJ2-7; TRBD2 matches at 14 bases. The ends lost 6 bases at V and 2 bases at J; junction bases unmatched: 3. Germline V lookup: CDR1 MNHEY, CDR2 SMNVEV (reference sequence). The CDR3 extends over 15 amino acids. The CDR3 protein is CASRLTSGRAYEQYF. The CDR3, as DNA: TGTGCCAGCAGGTTGACTAGCGGGAGGGCCTACGAGCAGTACTTC.

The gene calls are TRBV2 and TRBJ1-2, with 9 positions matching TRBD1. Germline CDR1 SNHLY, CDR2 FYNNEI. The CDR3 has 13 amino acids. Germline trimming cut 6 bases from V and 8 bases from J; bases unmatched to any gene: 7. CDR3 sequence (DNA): TGTGCCAGCAGCCTGGGACAGGGCCGGGGCTACACCTTC. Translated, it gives CASSLGQGRGYTF.

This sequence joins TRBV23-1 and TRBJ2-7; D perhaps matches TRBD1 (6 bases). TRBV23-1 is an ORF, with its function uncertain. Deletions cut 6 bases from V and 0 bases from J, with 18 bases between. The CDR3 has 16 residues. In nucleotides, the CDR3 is TGCGCCAGCAGCCCCCCCGACAGGTCTCCCTCCTACGAGCAGTACTTC. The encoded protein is CASSPPDRSPSYEQYF.

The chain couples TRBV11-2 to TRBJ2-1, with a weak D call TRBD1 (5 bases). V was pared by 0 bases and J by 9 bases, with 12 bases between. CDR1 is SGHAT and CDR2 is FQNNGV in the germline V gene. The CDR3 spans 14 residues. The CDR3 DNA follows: TGTGCCAGCAGCTTAGAGGCAGGGTTCGGTGAGCAGTTCTTC. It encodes CASSLEAGFGEQFF. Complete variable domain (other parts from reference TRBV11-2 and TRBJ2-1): EAGVAQSPRYKIIEKRQSVAFWCNPISGHATLYWYQQILGQGPKLLIQFQNNGVVDDSQLPKDRFSAERLKGVDSTLKIQPAKLEDSAVYLCASSLEAGFGEQFFGPGTRLTVL.

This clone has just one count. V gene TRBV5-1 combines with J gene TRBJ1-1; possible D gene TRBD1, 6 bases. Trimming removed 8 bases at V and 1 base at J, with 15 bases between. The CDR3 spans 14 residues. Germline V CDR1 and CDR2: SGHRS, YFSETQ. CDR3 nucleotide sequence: TGCGCCAGTTCCCGATCAGGGGAGAACACTGAAGCTTTCTTT. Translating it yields CASSRSGENTEAFF.

CDR3 bases: TGCGCCAGCAGCTTGGGCAGGCCAACTAATGAAAAACTGTTTTTT. This translates into CASSLGRPTNEKLFF. The chain couples TRBV5-1 to TRBJ1-4, with unresolved D. The CDR3 runs 15 residues. V was trimmed by 0 bases and J by 0 bases, leaving 6 bases between them. CDR1 SGHRS and CDR2 YFSETQ come from the germline V gene.

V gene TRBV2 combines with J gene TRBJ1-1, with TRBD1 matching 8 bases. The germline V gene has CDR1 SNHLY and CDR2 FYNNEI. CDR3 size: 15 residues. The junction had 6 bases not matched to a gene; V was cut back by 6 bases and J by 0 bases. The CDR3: CASSPGGLMNTEAFF. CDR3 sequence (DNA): TGTGCCAGCAGCCCAGGGGGCCTGATGAACACTGAAGCTTTCTTT.

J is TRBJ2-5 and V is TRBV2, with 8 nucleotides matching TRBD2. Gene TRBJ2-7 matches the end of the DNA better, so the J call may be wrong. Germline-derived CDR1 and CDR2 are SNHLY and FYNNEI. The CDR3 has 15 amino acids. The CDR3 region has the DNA TGTGCCAGCAGTGGGGGACTAGGAATCTCCTACGAGCAGTACTTC. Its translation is CASSGGLGISYEQYF.

Written as DNA, the CDR3 is TGTGCCTGGGCCATCCCAGGGGGTTCCCGCTACGAGCAGTACTTC. The encoded protein is CAWAIPGGSRYEQYF. V usage is TRBV30 and J usage is TRBJ2-7, with TRBD1 identical over 7 bases. Germline CDR1 GTSNPN, CDR2 SVGIG (reference sequence). V dropped 5 bases and J dropped 3; count of bases not matched to a gene: 13. CDR3 size: 15 residues.

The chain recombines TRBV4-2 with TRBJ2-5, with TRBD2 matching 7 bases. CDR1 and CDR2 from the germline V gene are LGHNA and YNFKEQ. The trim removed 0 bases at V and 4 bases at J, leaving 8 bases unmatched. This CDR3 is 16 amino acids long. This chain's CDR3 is CASSQEQGGFRETQYF. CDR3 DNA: TGTGCCAGCAGCCAAGAGCAGGGAGGGTTTCGAGAGACCCAGTACTTC.

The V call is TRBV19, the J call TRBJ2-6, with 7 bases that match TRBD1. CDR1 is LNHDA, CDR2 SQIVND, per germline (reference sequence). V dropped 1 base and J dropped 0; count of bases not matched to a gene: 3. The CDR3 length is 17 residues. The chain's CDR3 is CASSIGAGGSGANVLTF. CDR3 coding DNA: TGTGCCAGTAGTATAGGGGCAGGGGGCTCTGGGGCCAACGTCCTGACTTTC.